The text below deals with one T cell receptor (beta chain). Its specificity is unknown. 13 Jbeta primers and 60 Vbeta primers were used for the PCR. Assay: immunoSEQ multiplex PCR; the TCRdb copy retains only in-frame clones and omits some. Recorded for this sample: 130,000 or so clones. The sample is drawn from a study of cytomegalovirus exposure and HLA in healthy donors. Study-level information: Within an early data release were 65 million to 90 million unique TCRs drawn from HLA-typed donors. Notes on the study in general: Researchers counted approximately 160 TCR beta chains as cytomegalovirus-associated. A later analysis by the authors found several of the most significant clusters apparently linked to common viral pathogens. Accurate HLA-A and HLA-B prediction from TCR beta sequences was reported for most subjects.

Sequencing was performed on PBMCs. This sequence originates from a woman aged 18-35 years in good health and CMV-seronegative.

The CDR3 sequence is CASSQGSGQGDTEAFF. DNA for the CDR3: TGTGCCAGCAGCCAAGGTTCGGGACAGGGGGACACTGAAGCTTTCTTT. V and J are TRBV4-2 and TRBJ1-1, with 11 positions matching TRBD1. Losses at the gene ends were 1 base for V and 3 bases for J; bases not matched to a gene: 4. Germline assignment: CDR1 LGHNA and CDR2 YNFKEQ. The CDR3 length is 16 residues.